These 13 T cell receptor beta chains were all obtained from the same sample, sequenced in a study of T cells in localized non-small cell lung cancer. Produced via immunoSEQ multiplex PCR; TCRdb's table is partial and in-frame only. The top ten clones hold around 8.1% of a sample with 1,200 or so clones, about 28% of them seen once. Specimen: normal lung tissue next to the tumor, collected before any cancer treatment. These receptors were collected from a male donor older than 55 with stage II lung adenocarcinoma.

This clone has only a few counts. The CDR3 loop reads CASSDPTSTGELFF. CDR3 bases: TGTGCCAGCAGTGACCCGACTAGCACCGGGGAGCTGTTTTTT. This chain uses TRBV6-8 with TRBJ2-2; TRBD2 might be the D (6 bases). Deletions cut 5 bases from V and 4 bases from J, with 11 bases between. The CDR3 runs 14 residues. CDR1 and CDR2 from the germline V gene are MNHGY and SAAAGT.

This sequence joins TRBV11-3 and TRBJ1-6; the D gene is possibly TRBD1 (5 bases). Germline V gene lookup returns CDR1 SGHNT and CDR2 YENEEA. This CDR3 is built from 17 residues. The V gene lost 4 bases and the J gene lost 6 bases, with 19 bases spanning the gap. The CDR3 here is CASSSPVGQGSNSPLHF. CDR3 DNA sequence: TGTGCCAGCAGCTCCCCCGTCGGGCAGGGTAGTAATTCACCCCTCCACTTT.

The rearrangement joins TRBV6-8 to TRBJ2-2; D might be TRBD1 or TRBD2, each matching 5 bases. V was pared by 0 bases and J by 4 bases, with 6 bases between. Germline CDR1 reads MNHGY; CDR2 reads SAAAGT. The CDR3 contains 14 residues. CDR3 DNA sequence: TGTGCCAGCAGTTACTCGGGGGTCACCGGGGAGCTGTTTTTT. Protein sequence: CASSYSGVTGELFF.

By share of the sample, this clone is medium-sized. The V and J genes are TRBV9 and TRBJ2-2; a weak D match, TRBD1 (6 bases). Germline V gene data show CDR1 as SGDLS and CDR2 as YYNGEE. The CDR3 contains 16 residues. V was shortened by 3 bases and J by 0 bases, with 12 bases between the two germline ends. The CDR3: CASSAGQLSNTGELFF. The CDR3 DNA reads as TGTGCCAGCAGCGCCGGACAGCTGTCGAACACCGGGGAGCTGTTTTTT. The full variable domain, with the rest looked up from reference TRBV9 and TRBJ2-2, is DSGVTQTPKHLITATGQRVTLRCSPRSGDLSVYWYQQSLDQGLQFLIQYYNGEERAKGNILERFSAQQFPDLHSELNLSSLELGDSALYFCASSAGQLSNTGELFFGEGSRLTVL.

The rearrangement links TRBV10-2 to TRBJ1-1; D gene unclear. From germline, CDR1 is WSHSY and CDR2 SAAADI. The length of the CDR3 is 13 residues. V was cut by 2 bases and J by 3 bases, with 7 bases left in between. The CDR3 here is CASSEGPHTEAFF. For the CDR3, the DNA is TGCGCCAGCAGTGAGGGGCCCCACACTGAAGCTTTCTTT.

CDR3 DNA: TGTGCCAGCAGGGGGATCTTACCCCCAACCTATGGCTACACCTTC. Encoded protein: CASRGILPPTYGYTF. The genes are TRBV6-8 and TRBJ1-2; D call uncertain. CDR1 MNHGY and CDR2 SAAAGT come from the germline V gene. V was clipped by 6 bases and J by 4 bases, with 18 bases between them. This CDR3 comprises 15 residues.

The J gene is TRBJ2-5, the V gene TRBV19; D call uncertain. The CDR3 spans 13 residues. The germline V gene has CDR1 LNHDA and CDR2 SQIVND (reference sequence). The V and J ends lost 1 base and 5 bases respectively, with 8 bases between them. This chain's CDR3 is CASSIAYGETQYF. As DNA, the CDR3 is TGTGCCAGTAGTATAGCGTATGGTGAGACCCAGTACTTC.

V is TRBV30 and J is TRBJ2-5; D not certain. The V gene lost 2 bases and the J gene lost 4 bases, with 11 bases spanning the gap. CDR3 length equals 13 residues. Germline CDR1 is GTSNPN and CDR2 is SVGIG (reference sequence). Here the CDR3 DNA reads TGTGCCTGGAGTCGGGCCAGCCGAGAGACCCAGTACTTC. Translated: CAWSRASRETQYF.

V usage is TRBV18 and J usage is TRBJ1-2, with 7 bases matching TRBD1. This CDR3 spans 15 amino acids. CDR1 and CDR2 (germline): KGHSH, LQKENI. With V trimmed by 1 base and J by 0 bases, 2 bases remained unmatched. The CDR3 protein is CASSPRGTANYGYTF. The CDR3 DNA reads TGTGCCAGCTCACCACGTGGGACAGCTAACTATGGCTACACCTTC.

The V and J genes are TRBV19 and TRBJ1-5; a weak D match, TRBD1 (5 bases). This CDR3 comprises 13 residues. Germline V lookup: CDR1 LNHDA, CDR2 SQIVND (reference sequence). The V end was cut by 4 bases, the J end by 4 bases, with 8 bases between. CDR3 DNA sequence: TGTGCCAGTAGTAGGGACGGGAATCAGCCCCAGCATTTT. Encoded protein: CASSRDGNQPQHF.

The chain combines TRBV9 with TRBJ1-2, with TRBD1 matching 7 bases. Germline values: CDR1 SGDLS, CDR2 YYNGEE. J was trimmed by 8 bases and V by 4 bases; bases with no gene match: 5. This CDR3 region has 12 residues. The DNA of the CDR3 is TGTGCCAGCAGCACGATGGGACAGGGCTACACCTTC. It yields the protein CASSTMGQGYTF.

This clone was observed a few times. The chain joins TRBV5-1 to TRBJ1-1; 8 bases map to TRBD1. From germline, CDR1 is SGHRS and CDR2 YFSETQ. Trimming took 3 bases from V and 1 from J; bases not matched to a gene: 5. CDR3 size: 15 residues. The CDR3 reads CASSSLDRGNTEAFF. The CDR3, as DNA: TGCGCCAGCAGCTCCCTCGACAGGGGGAACACTGAAGCTTTCTTT.

This clone has a handful of counts. This chain links TRBV30 with TRBJ1-5; D gene uncertain. Germline lookup yields CDR1 GTSNPN and CDR2 SVGIG (reference sequence). Trimming took 3 bases from V and 2 from J, leaving 11 bases between them. This CDR3 is 14 amino acids long. CDR3 loop: CAWSRFYGNQPQHF. CDR3 in DNA: TGTGCCTGGAGCAGGTTCTATGGCAATCAGCCCCAGCATTTT.